The clone carrying this TCR beta chain was recorded many times. Antigen unknown. For TCRbeta, the library was prepared with unique molecular identifiers. TCRdb reanalysed the PCR reads using MiXCR and keeps one entry per CDR3 protein. The table includes some 300,000 distinct CDR3 sequences, over 9.5% detected once. The data were obtained in a study of T-cell reconstitution after alpha-beta-depleted transplantation in children. Study results and caveats: Some patients showed high day-60 TCRbeta diversity, which derived from surviving recipient T cells and thymic progenitors. Several hundred expanded graft clones reportedly gave rise to the alpha-beta T cells present about two months after transplant. T-cell numbers and diversity, one year after transplant, stemmed largely from T cells that were newly produced.

The CDR3 spans 14 residues. The origin of this receptor is a boy younger than two with acute myeloid leukemia, due to receive a stem cell transplant. The chain joins TRBV21-1 to TRBJ2-5; no DNA check was done on the table's D call, TRBD1. TRBV21-1 is a pseudogene segment. The sample consisted of PBMCs, taken before TCRalphabeta/CD19-depleted stem cell transplant. The CDR3 DNA follows: TGTGCCAGCAGCATGTCGGGACAGCAAGAGACCCAGTACTTC. Amino acid sequence: CASSMSGQQETQYF.